This entry concerns a single T cell receptor beta chain. What it binds is unknown. Measured with immunoSEQ multiplex PCR; TCRdb has only the in-frame clones, and not every one. Here the sample spans over 130,000 clones, almost 95% being singletons. Trimming removed 6 bases from V and 6 bases from J, with 16 bases in between. This CDR3 is built from 14 residues. Germline CDR1 and CDR2: LNHDA and SQIVND (reference sequence). These data belong to a study of T cell responses to AZD1222 COVID-19 vaccine. Study results and caveats: The study found vaccine-associated CD4 TCRs spanning spike, dominant at 160-218 and 743-854. The reported proportion of spike-specific TCRs targeting unmutated variant regions was nearly half. It should be noted that donors were predominantly white British and more often female, and clonal diversity was possibly underestimated.

Some second doses came at about 4 weeks and others at about 12 weeks; these were pooled. V and J are TRBV19 and TRBJ2-3; TRBD2 is a possible D gene (6 bases). This clonotype originated in an adult who received the AZD1222 COVID-19 vaccine. The sequences come from peripheral blood, collected 28 days after the second AZD1222 dose. DNA of the CDR3: TGTGCCAGTAGCTGGTCGGGGGAGCGGGATACGCAGTATTTT. Translation: CASSWSGERDTQYF.